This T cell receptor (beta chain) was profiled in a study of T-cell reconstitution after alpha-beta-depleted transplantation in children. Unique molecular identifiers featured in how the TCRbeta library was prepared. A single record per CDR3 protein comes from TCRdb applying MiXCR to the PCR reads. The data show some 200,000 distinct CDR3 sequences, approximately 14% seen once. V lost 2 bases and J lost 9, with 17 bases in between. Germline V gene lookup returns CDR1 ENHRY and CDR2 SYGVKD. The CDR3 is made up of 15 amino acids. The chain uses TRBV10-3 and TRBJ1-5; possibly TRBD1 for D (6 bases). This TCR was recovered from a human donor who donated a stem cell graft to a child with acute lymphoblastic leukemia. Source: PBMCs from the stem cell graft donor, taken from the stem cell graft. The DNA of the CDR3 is TGTGCCATCAGTGAGACAGGGCTTCCCGGGACGCCCCAGCATTTT. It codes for CAISETGLPGTPQHF.